This TCR beta chain was identified during a study of blood T cell repertoires in COVID-19. CDR1 and CDR2 (germline): SGHVS, FQNEAQ. With 5 bases removed from V and 7 bases from J, the gap between germline ends came to 11 bases. This CDR3 is built from 12 residues. This clone occurred a few times. In terms of age and location, participants ranged from roughly 18 to 95 years and lived in approximately 24 US areas. Donors in Cohort 3 counted as recovered after two negative PCRs, clearance, or symptom resolution. Measured with immunoSEQ multiplex PCR; TCRdb has only the in-frame clones, and not every one. The sample consists of around 430,000 clones, about 83% of them appearing once.

The chain combines TRBV7-8 with TRBJ1-1, with D possibly being TRBD1 (6 bases). The specimen was PBMCs or T cells enriched from blood (not recorded which). The origin of this receptor is a woman aged 45-59 years who had recovered from COVID-19. The CDR3 region has the DNA TGTGCCAGCAGCGCGACAGGATATGAAGCTTTCTTT. Amino acids: CASSATGYEAFF.